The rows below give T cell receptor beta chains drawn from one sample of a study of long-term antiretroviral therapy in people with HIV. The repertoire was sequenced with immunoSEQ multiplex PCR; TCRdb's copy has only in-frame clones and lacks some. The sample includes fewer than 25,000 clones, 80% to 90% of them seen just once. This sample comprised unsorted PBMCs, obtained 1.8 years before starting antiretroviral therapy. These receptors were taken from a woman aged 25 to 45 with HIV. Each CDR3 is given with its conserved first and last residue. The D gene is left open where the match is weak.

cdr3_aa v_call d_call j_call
CASSPDGAYTGELFF TRBV7-3 NA TRBJ2-2
CASSDSVEGAVRYGYTF TRBV6-1 TRBD1 TRBJ1-2
CAWSRAFGGEAFF TRBV30 NA TRBJ1-1
CASSPRLAGGSYEQYF TRBV18 TRBD2 TRBJ2-7
CAWKPFMNTEAFF TRBV30 NA TRBJ1-1
CASSYSEQYF TRBV28 NA TRBJ2-7
CASSPGLATGELFF TRBV6-5 TRBD2 TRBJ2-2
CASRRDSDGYTF TRBV10-3 NA TRBJ1-2
CASRVDRAGPANTGELFF TRBV5-1 NA TRBJ2-2
CASSVVENTEAFF TRBV2 NA TRBJ1-1
CASSPGQGAQDTQYF TRBV5-1 TRBD1 TRBJ2-3
CASSLDDFYGYTF TRBV7-9 NA TRBJ1-2
CASEGATAFF TRBV6-6 TRBD1 TRBJ1-1
CASSGTGATPGYGYTF TRBV19 TRBD1 TRBJ1-2
CASSLGRRVDTEAFF TRBV14 NA TRBJ1-1
CASSRRAGNEKLFF TRBV27 NA TRBJ1-4
CASSEQGQGASQPQHF TRBV2 TRBD1 TRBJ1-5
CAISRDRSGTEAFF TRBV10-3 TRBD1 TRBJ1-1
CASSYSTAYSGNTIYF TRBV6-5 NA TRBJ1-3
CASSLEAANTEAFF TRBV11-2 NA TRBJ1-1
CASRADMNTEAFF TRBV5-1 NA TRBJ1-1
CASSPEGGGVQETQYF TRBV5-1 TRBD2 TRBJ2-5
CASSPDRGGNQPQHF TRBV18 TRBD1 TRBJ1-5
CASRGGLSTGELFF TRBV19 NA TRBJ2-2
CAISEWVGRDNSPLHF TRBV10-3 NA TRBJ1-6
CASSSRQDTNYGYTF TRBV5-1 NA TRBJ1-2
CASSLAISFRGDTQYF TRBV7-8 TRBD1 TRBJ2-3
CASSPRVGGADEQYF TRBV5-1 TRBD2 TRBJ2-7
CASSQRLADLYNEQFF TRBV4-1 TRBD2 TRBJ2-1
CASSFTGGSGNTIYF TRBV11-2 TRBD1 TRBJ1-3
CASSLRDNYNEQFF TRBV11-3 NA TRBJ2-1